The T cell receptor (beta chain) under discussion was sequenced for a study of CD8+CD57+ T cells in acquired aplastic anemia. This CDR3 comprises 16 residues. V shed 3 bases, J shed 5 bases, and the junction held 10 bases outside the gene matches. CDR1 MGHDK and CDR2 SYGVNS come from the germline V gene. Genomic DNA, the template, was used for profiling of the TCR beta VDJ and CDR3. From the reads, TCRdb called clonotypes with MiXCR, one entry per CDR3 protein. The sample consists of 450,000 to 600,000 distinct CDR3 sequences, roughly a third of them appearing once. This clonotype was seen ten or more times. Patients chosen for sequencing had shown CD8+CD57+ cell expansion by flow cytometry.

The TCR was taken from a human donor with aplastic anemia. Material: sorted CD4+, CD8+, or CD8+CD57+ T cells (not recorded which) from PBMCs. The chain has TRBV25-1 and TRBJ2-5, with 9 nucleotides matching TRBD2. Here the CDR3 reads CASSEMLAGAGETQYF. The CDR3 DNA reads as TGTGCCAGCAGTGAGATGTTAGCGGGAGCAGGGGAGACCCAGTACTTC.